The rows below give T cell receptor beta chains drawn from one sample of a study of blood T cell repertoires in COVID-19. TCRdb keeps only in-frame clones here, not all; method: immunoSEQ multiplex PCR. Among more than 55,000 clones listed, almost 90% were seen once. The sample was peripheral blood. These receptors all stem from a man aged 55-75 years with acute or convalescent COVID-19. Both conserved end residues are part of each CDR3. Fields, in order: clone size, V gene, D gene, J gene, CDR3 DNA, CDR3 protein. The D gene is left open where the match is weak. Clone sizes are given selectively: once, few, many, or a class where the clone is expanded.

>NA|TRBV5-1|TRBD1|TRBJ1-1
TGCGCCAGCAGCACCGGGACAGCGAACACTGAAGCTTTCTTT
CASSTGTANTEAFF
>NA|TRBV29-1|TRBD1|TRBJ2-7
TGCAGCGCCCCCACAGGGGGCAACGAGCAGTACTTC
CSAPTGGNEQYF
>NA|TRBV18|NA|TRBJ2-1
TGTGCCAGCTCACCGATGCCTATATTCTACAATGAGCAGTTCTTC
CASSPMPIFYNEQFF
>NA|TRBV7-2|NA|TRBJ2-3
TGTGCCAGCAGCTCAACTGGGAGCAGAGCTCATACGCAGTATTTT
CASSSTGSRAHTQYF
>few|TRBV5-1|NA|TRBJ1-1
TGCGCCAGCAGCCAAAGGGGGTATGAAGCTTTCTTT
CASSQRGYEAFF
>NA|TRBV4-1|TRBD2|TRBJ2-1
TGCGCCAGCAGCCAAGATTCGGGCGGGAGGGCCCGTAATGAGCAGTTCTTC
CASSQDSGGRARNEQFF
>NA|TRBV23-1|NA|TRBJ2-6
TGCGCCAGCAGCCCTCTAGTCCAGGGCCGCTCTGGGGCCAACGTCCTGACTTTC
CASSPLVQGRSGANVLTF
>NA|TRBV7-2|TRBD2|TRBJ2-1
TGTGCCAGCAGCTTAAGCGGGGACGGGTACTACAATGAGCAGTTCTTC
CASSLSGDGYYNEQFF
>NA|TRBV28|NA|TRBJ1-5
TGTGCCAGCAGTTTTGGGGGCTCCTATCAGCCCCAGCATTTT
CASSFGGSYQPQHF
>NA|TRBV4-1|NA|TRBJ1-2
TGCGCCAGCAGCCAGGGCCCGTATGGCTACACCTTC
CASSQGPYGYTF
>NA|TRBV30|TRBD2|TRBJ2-5
TGTGCCTGGAGTGTGGGGGAGGGAGAGACCCAGTACTTC
CAWSVGEGETQYF
>NA|TRBV20-1|NA|TRBJ2-1
TGCAGTGCCCGGGACTACAATGAGCAGTTCTTC
CSARDYNEQFF
>NA|TRBV7-9|TRBD1|TRBJ1-2
TGTGCCAGCAGCGATTGGACAGGGGTTAGTCTATGGGGCTACACCTTC
CASSDWTGVSLWGYTF
>NA|TRBV28|NA|TRBJ1-2
TGTGCCAGCAGTTTCTTAATAGGCAGGGATTATGGCTACACCTTC
CASSFLIGRDYGYTF
>NA|TRBV21-1|NA|TRBJ1-5
TGTGCCAGCAGCGAGAAAGGAGGGACAGGGGATCAGCCCCAGCATTTT
CASSEKGGTGDQPQHF
>once|TRBV28|NA|TRBJ2-1
TGTGCCAGCGCCGGACTACTCAATGAGCAGTTCTTC
CASAGLLNEQFF
>NA|TRBV4-2|NA|TRBJ2-5
TGTGCCAGCAGCCCCATCCCTAGCGCGCAAGAGACCCAGTACTTC
CASSPIPSAQETQYF
>NA|TRBV11-2|NA|TRBJ2-5
TGTGCCAGCAGCCGTCTTATGGCTTCGCCAGAGACCCAGTACTTC
CASSRLMASPETQYF
>NA|TRBV5-1|NA|TRBJ1-1
TGCGCCAGCAGTTATGGGGCAGGGGAAATGAACACTGAAGCTTTCTTT
CASSYGAGEMNTEAFF
>NA|TRBV5-1|TRBD1|TRBJ1-2
TGCGCCAGCAGCTTGTCCGAACAGGGGGCCAGGGGCTACACCTTC
CASSLSEQGARGYTF
>NA|TRBV19|NA|TRBJ1-2
TGTGCCAGTAGCCCGGGACTGATAGGGATCTATGGCTACACCTTC
CASSPGLIGIYGYTF
>NA|TRBV29-1|NA|TRBJ1-3
TGCAGCGCCGTCTCTGGAAACACCATATATTTT
CSAVSGNTIYF
>NA|TRBV2|TRBD2|TRBJ2-2
TGTGCCAGCAGTCCCCCTAGCGGAGGGAACACCGGGGAGCTGTTTTTT
CASSPPSGGNTGELFF
>NA|TRBV24-1|TRBD2|TRBJ2-1
TGTGCCACCAGTGATTTAAGGCTAGCGGGAGGGCGGCCCTACAATGAGCAGTTCTTC
CATSDLRLAGGRPYNEQFF
>NA|TRBV3-1/TRBV3-2|NA|TRBJ1-6
TGTGCCAGCAGCCAAGGGGCTGATCGAGCACCCCTCCACTTT
CASSQGADRAPLHF
>NA|TRBV2|NA|TRBJ2-4
TGTGCCAGCAGTGAACGAGCTGTTGCCAAAAACATTCAGTACTTC
CASSERAVAKNIQYF
>NA|TRBV7-9|NA|TRBJ1-1
TGTGCCAGCAGCGATATTTGGAGCCTTACCCTTGGAACTGAAGCTTTCTTT
CASSDIWSLTLGTEAFF
>NA|TRBV6-6|TRBD2|TRBJ2-3
TGTGCCAGCAGGGGCCCCCTAGCGGCCTCCACAGATACGCAGTATTTT
CASRGPLAASTDTQYF
>NA|TRBV27|NA|TRBJ1-5
TGTGCCAGCAGTTTACGACCGCCCGGGTATAGCAATCAGCCCCAGCATTTT
CASSLRPPGYSNQPQHF
>NA|TRBV6-2/TRBV6-3|TRBD1|TRBJ2-2
TGTGCCAGCAGCCTTCAGGGGGCCGGGGAGCTGTTTTTT
CASSLQGAGELFF
>NA|TRBV29-1|NA|TRBJ2-2
TGCAGCGTTGAAGATCTGGAGGGAATCGGGGAGCTGTTTTTT
CSVEDLEGIGELFF
>NA|TRBV19|TRBD1|TRBJ2-3
TGTGCCAGTAGTACCCCCGGGACAGGGACAGATACGCAGTATTTT
CASSTPGTGTDTQYF
>few|TRBV4-2|NA|TRBJ1-3
TGTGCCAGCAGCCAAGAACAGGGCGTCTCTGGAAACACCATATATTTT
CASSQEQGVSGNTIYF
>NA|TRBV11-3|NA|TRBJ2-1
TGTGCCAGCAGCTTAGATGCCCAGGTTTACAATGAGCAGTTCTTC
CASSLDAQVYNEQFF
>NA|TRBV9|TRBD2|TRBJ2-3
TGTGCCAGCAGCCCCGCTAGCGGGGGCACAGATACGCAGTATTTT
CASSPASGGTDTQYF
>once|TRBV18|NA|TRBJ1-5
TGTGCCAGCTCACCGGAACAACTAGGTATTGGTCAGCCCCAGCATTTT
CASSPEQLGIGQPQHF
>few|TRBV5-4|NA|TRBJ2-7
TGTGCCAGCAGCTTACTAGGGTCCTACGAGCAGTACTTC
CASSLLGSYEQYF
>NA|TRBV15|TRBD1|TRBJ2-2
TGTGCCACCAGCAGGGGTCGGACAGGTGGGATCGGCGGGGAGCTGTTTTTT
CATSRGRTGGIGGELFF
>NA|TRBV5-4|NA|TRBJ1-4
TGTGCCAGCAGCTTGTTCACAGCCGGGGAACTGTTTTTT
CASSLFTAGELFF
>once|TRBV5-4|TRBD1|TRBJ1-2
TGTGCCAGCAGCGCAGGACAGGGGGGCTATGGCTACACCTTC
CASSAGQGGYGYTF
>NA|TRBV13|NA|TRBJ1-2
TGTGCCAGCAGCCCCGACGGCGGCTTCTATGGCTACACCTTC
CASSPDGGFYGYTF
>NA|TRBV28|TRBD1|TRBJ1-2
TGTGCCAGCAGTTTTGGCGGGACAGTAGGAAACTATGGCTACACCTTC
CASSFGGTVGNYGYTF
>NA|TRBV5-1|TRBD2|TRBJ2-1
TGCGCCAGCAGCTCGGGCGGCCTAGCGGGCTACAATGAGCAGTTCTTC
CASSSGGLAGYNEQFF
>NA|TRBV19|NA|TRBJ1-1
TGTGCCACGGTCCGGGGGAGGGCTGAAGCTTTCTTT
CATVRGRAEAFF
>NA|TRBV19|NA|TRBJ2-1
TGTGCCAGTAGGGGGCGGGACCACCTTCTCGGGCAGTTCTTC
CASRGRDHLLGQFF
>NA|TRBV10-3|NA|TRBJ1-4
TGTGCCATCAGTGGGACAGTTAATGAAAAACTGTTTTTT
CAISGTVNEKLFF
>NA|TRBV7-6|TRBD1|TRBJ1-6
TGTGCCAGCAGCCAACAGCCGGGACAGACGGCACCAAATTCACCCCTCCACTTT
CASSQQPGQTAPNSPLHF
>NA|TRBV3-1/TRBV3-2|TRBD1|TRBJ1-6
TGTGCCAGCAGCCAAGGGTTCTTTGGACAGGGGTATTCACCCCTCCACTTT
CASSQGFFGQGYSPLHF
>few|TRBV19|NA|TRBJ1-1
TGTGCCAGTAGTATTCAAGGGAGTCGATTTGCTGAAGCTTTCTTT
CASSIQGSRFAEAFF
>NA|TRBV29-1|TRBD1|TRBJ2-5
TGCAGCGTAATACCCGGGACAGGGGGCAGGGAGACCCAGTACTTC
CSVIPGTGGRETQYF
>NA|TRBV4-1|TRBD2|TRBJ2-5
TGCGCCAGCAGCCAAGATTTAGGACTAGCGGGAAAGGAGACCCAGTACTTC
CASSQDLGLAGKETQYF
>NA|TRBV5-4|NA|TRBJ1-2
TGTGCCAGCAGCTTGGGAGGCAGGGGCTTCGGCTACACCTTC
CASSLGGRGFGYTF
>NA|TRBV11-2|NA|TRBJ1-3
TGTGCCAGCAGCTTAGATCGGGGTCGGATCTCTGGAAACACCATATATTTT
CASSLDRGRISGNTIYF
>NA|TRBV2|TRBD1|TRBJ1-1
TGTGCCACCTGCAAAGACAGGGCGAACACTGAAGCTTTCTTT
CATCKDRANTEAFF
>NA|TRBV7-3|NA|TRBJ2-3
TGTGCCAGCAGCCCTACGCAGGGTACGCAGTATTTT
CASSPTQGTQYF
>NA|TRBV6-5|NA|TRBJ2-1
TGTGCCAGCAGCCCGCCGGGACTTGCCGTAAGTAAGCAGTTCTTC
CASSPPGLAVSKQFF
>NA|TRBV3-1/TRBV3-2|NA|TRBJ1-2
TGTGCCAGCAGCCCCAGGGCCTCCAGTGGGGATGGCTACACCTTC
CASSPRASSGDGYTF
>NA|TRBV6-5|TRBD1|TRBJ1-4
TGTGCCAGCAGTCGGGACAGGCAAAAACTGTTTTTT
CASSRDRQKLFF
>once|TRBV20-1|TRBD2|TRBJ2-4
TGCAGTGCTAGTTCACTAGCGTGGCTTCAGTACTTC
CSASSLAWLQYF
>NA|TRBV24-1|NA|TRBJ2-1
TGTGCCACCAGTGACTCGGACTGGAATGAGCAGTTCTTC
CATSDSDWNEQFF